The 14 T cell receptor beta chains below come from one sample, sequenced in a study of blood T cell repertoires in COVID-19. The data were produced by immunoSEQ multiplex PCR, yet TCRdb's version contains in-frame clones alone and is incomplete. Among 170,000 or so clones listed, over 80% were seen once. Specimen: peripheral blood. The receptors derive from a woman between 55 and 75 years old with acute or convalescent COVID-19.

The V and J genes are TRBV27 and TRBJ2-3; 8 bases match TRBD1. Germline V lookup: CDR1 MNHEY, CDR2 SMNVEV (reference sequence). The CDR3 has 20 residues. V shed 2 bases and J 0 bases; nucleotides not matched to a gene: 16. The CDR3 region has the DNA TGTGCCAGCAGTTTAGCGGGACCCCGGACAGGGTGGATAAGCACAGATACGCAGTATTTT. It translates to CASSLAGPRTGWISTDTQYF.

The chain couples TRBV7-2 to TRBJ2-6; TRBD2 aligns across 11 bases. There are 17 residues in the CDR3. Germline-derived CDR1 and CDR2 are SGHTA and FQGNSA. J was trimmed by 0 bases and V by 3 bases; bases with no gene match: 1. The CDR3 loop is CASSFTSGGSGANVLTF. CDR3 DNA sequence: TGTGCCAGCAGCTTCACTAGCGGGGGCTCTGGGGCCAACGTCCTGACTTTC.

J is TRBJ1-2 and V is TRBV5-3, with 9 positions matching TRBD1. TRBV5-3 is designated an ORF whose function remains uncertain. The CDR3 is made up of 13 amino acids. The trim removed 3 bases at V and 7 bases at J, leaving 4 bases unmatched. In DNA form, the CDR3 reads TGTGCCAGAAGCTGGGACAGGGTGGGTGGCTACACCTTC. The encoded protein is CARSWDRVGGYTF.

The chain combines TRBV6-5 with TRBJ2-3, with 12 positions matching TRBD1. CDR3 length: 14 amino acids. The V gene end was trimmed by 8 bases and the J gene end by 6 bases; junction bases not matched to a gene: 6. Germline values: CDR1 MNHEY, CDR2 SVGAGI. The CDR3 protein is CASAGQGALDTQYF. CDR3 bases: TGTGCCAGCGCGGGACAGGGGGCGCTGGATACGCAGTATTTT.

This sequence joins TRBV5-4 and TRBJ2-5, with 10 bases fitting TRBD2. Germline assignment: CDR1 SGHNT and CDR2 YYREEE (reference sequence). V trimming: 0 bases; J trimming: 4 bases; junction bases outside the gene matches: 12. This CDR3 is built from 18 residues. CDR3 in amino acids: CASSLESSGGPPGETQYF. Written as DNA, the CDR3 is TGTGCCAGCAGCTTGGAAAGTAGCGGGGGGCCTCCGGGAGAGACCCAGTACTTC.

The rearrangement uses TRBV7-2 and TRBJ1-5; D is ambiguous. The V end lost 4 bases, the J end lost 0 bases, and 4 bases lay between the germline ends. The CDR3 spans 13 residues. CDR1 is SGHTA and CDR2 is FQGNSA in the germline V gene. CDR3 loop: CASSSTSNQPQHF. CDR3 nucleotide sequence: TGTGCCAGCAGCTCTACTAGCAATCAGCCCCAGCATTTT.

The gene calls are TRBV13 and TRBJ1-3, with D possibly TRBD1 on 5 matching bases. This CDR3 comprises 15 residues. CDR1 PRHDT and CDR2 FYEKMQ come from the germline V gene (reference sequence). The V gene lost 8 bases and the J gene lost 2 bases, with 16 bases spanning the gap. The CDR3 bases are TGTGCCAGCCGGAGGGGTGGAACAGCTGGAAACACCATATATTTT. Its translation: CASRRGGTAGNTIYF.

The J gene is TRBJ2-3, the V gene TRBV5-4; TRBD2 matches at 12 bases. Germline CDR1 reads SGHNT; CDR2 reads YYREEE (reference sequence). CDR3 length: 15 amino acids. The V and J ends lost 4 bases and 7 bases, in that order; junction bases with no gene match: 7. The CDR3, as DNA: TGTGCCAGCAGCCTTACTAGCGGGGGGTTTAATACGCAGTATTTT. Translation gives CASSLTSGGFNTQYF.

The sample holds one count of this clone. The genes are TRBV7-9 and TRBJ2-1; D might be TRBD2 (5 bases). Germline V lookup: CDR1 SEHNR, CDR2 FQNEAQ (reference sequence). The CDR3 spans 13 residues. Between the trimmed V and J ends, which lost 4 bases and 9 bases, there was a span of 13 bases. The DNA for the CDR3 is TGTGCCAGCAGCTCCCTCTCGGGGATTGAGCAGTTCTTC. This translates into CASSSLSGIEQFF.

The chain couples TRBV18 to TRBJ2-3; D remains ambiguous. Germline CDR1 is KGHSH and CDR2 is LQKENI. V was shortened by 3 bases and J by 6 bases, with 16 bases between the two germline ends. The CDR3 covers 15 residues. The CDR3 DNA reads TGTGCCAGCTCACCCCGGGTCCTGGAGACGGATACGCAGTATTTT. Its protein product is CASSPRVLETDTQYF.

This clone was recorded once. The gene calls are TRBV5-6 and TRBJ2-2; TRBD1 agrees at 7 bases. This CDR3 has 15 residues. Germline values: CDR1 SGHDT, CDR2 YYEEEE. The J segment lost 7 bases and the V segment lost 0 bases, leaving 6 bases of the junction unmatched. The CDR3 DNA follows: TGTGCCAGCAGCTTGGGCGAGGGGGCGTTCGGGGAGCTGTTTTTT. This translates into CASSLGEGAFGELFF. Full variable domain (outside the CDR3, taken from reference TRBV5-6 and TRBJ2-2): DAGVTQSPTHLIKTRGQQVTLRCSPKSGHDTVSWYQQALGQGPQFIFQYYEEEERQRGNFPDRFSGHQFPNYSSELNVNALLLGDSALYLCASSLGEGAFGELFFGEGSRLTVL.

The CDR3 DNA follows: TGTGCCAGCAGCCCCCGGACTAGCGGGGATGAGCAGTTCTTC. This translates into CASSPRTSGDEQFF. V gene TRBV7-2 combines with J gene TRBJ2-1; 12 bases are shared with TRBD2. Losses at the gene ends were 5 bases for V and 8 bases for J; bases not matched to a gene: 4. This CDR3 is 14 amino acids long. CDR1 is SGHTA and CDR2 is FQGNSA in the germline V gene.

The V gene is TRBV6-5, the J gene TRBJ1-5; D is unclear. The CDR3 extends over 15 amino acids. V dropped 7 bases and J dropped 3 bases, with 16 bases sitting between them. CDR1 MNHEY and CDR2 SVGAGI come from the germline V gene. Here the CDR3 reads CASTAAGVHNQPQHF. The CDR3 DNA is TGTGCCAGCACCGCGGCGGGTGTGCACAATCAGCCCCAGCATTTT.

This clone was counted a single time. V is TRBV27 and J is TRBJ1-5; D is ambiguous. The CDR3 has 15 residues. V dropped 5 bases and J dropped 1 base, with 12 bases sitting between them. CDR1 is MNHEY, CDR2 SMNVEV, per germline (reference sequence). The CDR3 region is CASSSRGNSNQPQHF. In DNA form, the CDR3 reads TGTGCCAGCAGTAGTCGGGGTAACAGCAATCAGCCCCAGCATTTT.